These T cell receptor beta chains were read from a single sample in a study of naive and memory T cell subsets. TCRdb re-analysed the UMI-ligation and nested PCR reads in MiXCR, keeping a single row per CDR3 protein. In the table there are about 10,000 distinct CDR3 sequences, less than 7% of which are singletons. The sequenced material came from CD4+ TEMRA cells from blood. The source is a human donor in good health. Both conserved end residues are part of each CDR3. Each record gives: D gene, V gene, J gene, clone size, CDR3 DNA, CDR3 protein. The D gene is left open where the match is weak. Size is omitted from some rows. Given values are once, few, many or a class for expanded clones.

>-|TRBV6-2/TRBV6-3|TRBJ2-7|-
TGTGCCAGCAGTTACCCCGAACGGTTCGCCTACGAGCAGTACTTC
CASSYPERFAYEQYF
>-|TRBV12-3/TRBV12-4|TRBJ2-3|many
TGTGCCAGCAGTTTAGGACCGCGGACAGGGAGGGGGACAGATACGCAGTATTTT
CASSLGPRTGRGTDTQYF
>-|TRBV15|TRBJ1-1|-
TGTGCCACCAGCGGTCTTGGCACTGAAGCTTTCTTT
CATSGLGTEAFF
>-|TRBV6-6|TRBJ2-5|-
TGTGCCAGCAGTTACGGGCCCGAGACCCAGTACTTC
CASSYGPETQYF
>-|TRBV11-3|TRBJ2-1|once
TGTGCCAGCAGCCTCGGGCCTGACAATGAGCAGTTCTTC
CASSLGPDNEQFF
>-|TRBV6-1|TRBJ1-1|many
TGTGCCAGCAAGGGACCGAGGAGTTCGGGTACTGAAGCTTTCTTT
CASKGPRSSGTEAFF
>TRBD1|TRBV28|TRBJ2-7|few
TGTGCCAGCAGTTTCCCCCGGACAGGGGGCCGGGGCGAGCAGTACTTC
CASSFPRTGGRGEQYF
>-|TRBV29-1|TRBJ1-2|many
TGCAGCGTTGTGGTCAGCTCAATCTACACCTTC
CSVVVSSIYTF
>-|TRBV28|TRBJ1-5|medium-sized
TGTGCCAGCACGGGGGTCGTGAATCAGCCCCAGCATTTT
CASTGVVNQPQHF
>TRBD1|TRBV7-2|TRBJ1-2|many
TGTGCCAGCAGAGGGGGCCCAGGGCCTTATGGCTACACCTTC
CASRGGPGPYGYTF